One T cell receptor beta chain is described in this entry. Its specificity is not known. These data belong to a study of vaccination effects on CD4 cells after COVID-19. Turning to the study itself: Samples gathered post-vaccine arrived a median of 72 days past the second dose.

Some clones are missing from TCRdb's copy, which holds only in-frame ones; the method was immunoSEQ multiplex PCR. The sample carries fewer than 75,000 clones, about four fifths recorded once. Having been cultured for around ten days, the cells underwent CD4+ T cell isolation. The vaccine given was either BNT162b2 or mRNA-1273, in two doses. Vaccinees lacked prior SARS-CoV-2 infection and tested negative for nucleocapsid antibodies. This TCR derives from a human donor who received a COVID-19 vaccine. This specimen was CD4+ T cells from PBMCs cultured without peptide, taken after COVID-19 vaccination.

Here the CDR3 reads CASSLPNPGQGVNTEAFF. Written as DNA, the CDR3 is TGTGCCAGCAGTCTCCCAAACCCCGGACAGGGGGTTAATACTGAAGCTTTCTTT. The J gene is TRBJ1-1, the V gene TRBV27; 10 bases map to TRBD1. Germline V gene lookup returns CDR1 MNHEY and CDR2 SMNVEV (reference sequence). This CDR3 is 18 amino acids long. Unmatched junction bases numbered 17, after V lost 5 bases and J lost 5 bases.